The 30 T cell receptor beta chains below were found in one sample sequenced in a study of T cells in localized non-small cell lung cancer. Clones were sequenced by immunoSEQ multiplex PCR, and TCRdb holds only the in-frame ones, with some missing. The repertoire holds around 20,000 clones, with 70% to 90% as singletons. Here the sequenced sample was peripheral blood, taken before any cancer treatment. Receptor source: a man aged 35 to 70 with stage I lung adenocarcinoma.

The chain has TRBV9 and TRBJ2-3; D uncertain. V lost 0 bases to trimming and J lost 2 bases, with 10 bases between them. This CDR3 has 15 residues. Germline V gene data show CDR1 as SGDLS and CDR2 as YYNGEE. The CDR3 sequence: CASSVDGEYTDTQYF. CDR3 coding DNA: TGTGCCAGCAGCGTAGATGGGGAATACACAGATACGCAGTATTTT.

The chain recombines TRBV6-5 with TRBJ2-3; TRBD1 or TRBD2 may be the D gene (5 bases each). Germline CDR1 is MNHEY and CDR2 is SVGAGI. Trimming took 2 bases from V and 4 from J, leaving 13 bases between them. This CDR3 comprises 15 residues. The CDR3 region has the DNA TGTGCCAGCAGTTACGGGGGTGTGTTTTCAGATACGCAGTATTTT. Translation gives CASSYGGVFSDTQYF.

The CDR3 sequence is CASSARNGYEQYF. The CDR3 nucleotides read TGTGCCAGTAGTGCCCGGAATGGTTACGAGCAGTACTTC. This chain connects TRBV19 to TRBJ2-7; no firm D call. Germline CDR1 LNHDA, CDR2 SQIVND (reference sequence). CDR3 length: 13 residues. V was clipped by 5 bases and J by 4 bases, with 12 bases between them.

The chain recombines TRBV11-2 with TRBJ2-3; TRBD2 is a possible D gene (7 bases). V shed 1 base and J shed 3 bases, with 14 bases lying between them. There are 16 residues in the CDR3. CDR1 SGHAT and CDR2 FQNNGV come from the germline V gene. CDR3 sequence (DNA): TGTGCCAGCAGCTTAGGGCGGGGGCCGCCTACAGATACGCAGTATTTT. Protein sequence: CASSLGRGPPTDTQYF.

This clone has a single count. This chain uses TRBV14 with TRBJ2-3, with no clear D. Per the germline V gene, CDR1 is SGHDN and CDR2 is FVKESK. The V end was cut by 4 bases, the J end by 2 bases, with 13 bases between. The CDR3 totals 15 residues. The CDR3: CASSPSPTTTDTQYF. Here the CDR3 DNA reads TGTGCCAGCAGCCCTTCCCCGACCACCACAGATACGCAGTATTTT.

The chain is built from TRBV2 and TRBJ1-3; perhaps TRBD1 as D (5 bases). This CDR3 region has 16 residues. Trimming stripped 6 bases from V and 0 bases from J, with 15 bases between. Germline assignment: CDR1 SNHLY and CDR2 FYNNEI. The CDR3 coding sequence is TGTGCCAGCAGGCCCGCCAGGGAGGTCTCTGGAAACACCATATATTTT. Translating it yields CASRPAREVSGNTIYF.

The V gene is TRBV28, the J gene TRBJ2-1, with 10 bases lining up with TRBD2. The CDR3 extends over 17 amino acids. From germline, CDR1 is MDHEN and CDR2 SYDVKM. The junction had 12 bases not matched to a gene; V was cut back by 5 bases and J by 5 bases. The CDR3 here is CASSPPPLAGVDNEQFF. The CDR3, as DNA: TGTGCCAGCAGTCCACCGCCTCTAGCGGGGGTCGACAATGAGCAGTTCTTC.

V gene TRBV5-4 combines with J gene TRBJ2-7, with D perhaps matching TRBD2 (6 bases). V lost 3 bases and J lost 5, with 21 bases in between. This CDR3 is built from 16 residues. Per germline, CDR1 SGHNT and CDR2 YYREEE (reference sequence). This CDR3 reads CASSYRRRGLGDEQYF. In DNA form, the CDR3 reads TGTGCCAGCAGCTACCGAAGGCGGGGTTTGGGGGACGAGCAGTACTTC.

The chain is built from TRBV5-8 and TRBJ2-7; D is uncertain. The CDR3 is made up of 15 amino acids. V was pared by 2 bases and J by 0 bases, with 12 bases between. Per the germline V gene, CDR1 is SGHTS and CDR2 is YDEGEE. This CDR3 reads CASSFKAQSSYEQYF. In DNA form, the CDR3 reads TGTGCCAGCAGCTTTAAGGCGCAAAGCTCCTACGAGCAGTACTTC.

This clone appeared once. This chain connects TRBV4-2 to TRBJ2-2; no reliable D call. Trimming pared 7 bases from V and 6 bases from J, leaving 15 bases between. Looked up from germline, CDR1 is LGHNA and CDR2 is YNFKEQ. The CDR3 runs to 14 residues. The CDR3 DNA reads TGTGCCAGCACCTTCCCCGGGTCGGCCGGGGAGCTGTTTTTT. It codes for CASTFPGSAGELFF.

The chain carries TRBV29-1 and TRBJ1-1; D ambiguous. This CDR3 is built from 12 residues. Deletions cut 0 bases from V and 7 bases from J, with 9 bases between. Per germline, CDR1 SQVTM and CDR2 ANQGSEA. For the CDR3, the DNA is TGCAGCGTTGAAGAAGGGATATATGAAGCTTTCTTT. It is translated as CSVEEGIYEAFF.

The chain links TRBV2 to TRBJ2-2, with D hard to call. CDR1 and CDR2 (germline): SNHLY, FYNNEI. The ends were cut back, 7 bases at V and 2 bases at J, with 17 bases in the middle. This CDR3 spans 16 amino acids. The CDR3 spells CASIFGPNQNTGELFF. In DNA form, the CDR3 reads TGTGCCAGCATTTTCGGTCCGAACCAAAACACCGGGGAGCTGTTTTTT.

The V gene is TRBV19, the J gene TRBJ2-2; no clear D. CDR1 and CDR2 (germline): LNHDA, SQIVND (reference sequence). The CDR3 contains 16 residues. V gave up 7 bases and J gave up 1 base, with 16 bases separating them. For the CDR3, the DNA is TGTGCCAGTAAGCCCCAAGGTCCGAAGAACACCGGGGAGCTGTTTTTT. Protein product: CASKPQGPKNTGELFF.

The rearrangement uses TRBV27 and TRBJ2-2; maybe TRBD2 (7 bases). The CDR3 spans 15 residues. The V end was cut by 5 bases, the J end by 4 bases, with 14 bases between. Germline V gives CDR1 MNHEY, CDR2 SMNVEV (reference sequence). CDR3 nucleotide sequence: TGTGCCAGCAGTCTGGGCGGGGGCCTCACCGGGGAGCTGTTTTTT. The encoded protein is CASSLGGGLTGELFF.

The chain employs TRBV6-6 and TRBJ2-7; D is uncertain. Deletions cut 0 bases from V and 5 bases from J, with 11 bases between. CDR3 length equals 14 residues. Germline V CDR1 and CDR2: MNHNY, SVGAGI (reference sequence). The chain's CDR3 is CASSYSADRNEQYF. CDR3 nucleotide sequence: TGTGCCAGCAGTTACTCGGCCGACCGCAACGAGCAGTACTTC.

V usage is TRBV10-2 and J usage is TRBJ2-3; the D gene is possibly TRBD2 (6 bases). The CDR3 loop spans 12 amino acids. From germline, CDR1 is WSHSY and CDR2 SAAADI. The V and J ends lost 2 bases and 9 bases respectively, with 9 bases between them. Here the CDR3 reads CASSERAGTQYF. The CDR3 nucleotides read TGCGCCAGCAGTGAGAGGGCGGGGACGCAGTATTTT.

The chain couples TRBV10-3 to TRBJ1-1, with D maybe TRBD1 (5 bases). The CDR3 contains 15 residues. The germline CDR1 and CDR2 sequences are ENHRY and SYGVKD. Trimming removed 0 bases at V and 1 base at J, with 9 bases between. CDR3 bases: TGTGCCATCAGTGAGTCGGAGGGGAGGAACACTGAAGCTTTCTTT. Residues: CAISESEGRNTEAFF.

The rearrangement links TRBV6-1 to TRBJ1-3, with a weak D call TRBD1 (5 bases). The CDR3 covers 14 residues. Germline CDR1 is MNHNS and CDR2 is SASEGT. The V gene lost 8 bases and the J gene lost 3 bases, with 14 bases spanning the gap. CDR3 sequence: CASGQGDYGNTIYF. The CDR3 DNA reads as TGTGCCAGCGGGCAAGGGGATTATGGAAACACCATATATTTT.

A single count supports this clone. The chain couples TRBV12-5 to TRBJ1-2; D is uncertain. The germline V gene encodes CDR1 LGHNT and CDR2 FRNRAP. Trimming shortened V by 5 bases and J by 3 bases, and 10 bases separated the two germline ends. CDR3 size: 13 residues. In DNA, the CDR3 is TGTGCTAGTGGTGTCCAGACGGACTATGGCTACACCTTC. Its translation is CASGVQTDYGYTF.

The gene calls are TRBV7-2 and TRBJ2-1; D not resolved. The V end lost 2 bases, the J end lost 8 bases, and 13 bases lay between the germline ends. This CDR3 spans 14 amino acids. The germline CDR1 and CDR2 sequences are SGHTA and FQGNSA. The CDR3 DNA is TGTGCCAGCAGCTTATTGGCTCAGAGTGATGAGCAGTTCTTC. Residues: CASSLLAQSDEQFF.

This clone appeared a single time. The chain carries TRBV18 and TRBJ2-3, with no clear D. CDR1 and CDR2 (germline): KGHSH, LQKENI. The V gene lost 4 bases and the J gene lost 6 bases, with 11 bases spanning the gap. The CDR3 runs to 13 residues. The CDR3 coding sequence is TGTGCCAGCTCACTATATCCGCTGGATACGCAGTATTTT. The encoded protein is CASSLYPLDTQYF.

This chain joins TRBV9 and TRBJ2-2; 11 nucleotides line up with TRBD2. Per the germline V gene, CDR1 is SGDLS and CDR2 is YYNGEE. This CDR3 region has 16 residues. The V gene end was trimmed by 4 bases and the J gene end by 4 bases; junction bases not matched to a gene: 6. CDR3 loop: CASSLAGGRSTGELFF. CDR3 DNA: TGTGCCAGCAGCTTAGCGGGGGGGCGGTCCACCGGGGAGCTGTTTTTT.

This sequence joins TRBV6-1 and TRBJ2-3, with a possible D match to TRBD2 (6 bases). The germline CDR1 and CDR2 sequences are MNHNS and SASEGT. Deletions cut 7 bases from V and 0 bases from J, with 14 bases between. CDR3 length equals 15 residues. DNA for the CDR3: TGTGCCAGCATTAGTCCGGGACTCAGCACAGATACGCAGTATTTT. As protein: CASISPGLSTDTQYF.

The V gene is TRBV15, the J gene TRBJ1-6; D gene ambiguous. The V and J ends lost 6 bases and 3 bases respectively, with 9 bases between them. The CDR3 consists of 14 residues. Per germline, CDR1 LNHNV and CDR2 YYDKDF (reference sequence). The CDR3: CATSRRDYNSPLHF. In DNA, the CDR3 is TGTGCCACCAGTCGACGAGACTATAATTCACCCCTCCACTTT.

The V call is TRBV7-2, the J call TRBJ2-7; D remains ambiguous. Germline V gene data show CDR1 as SGHTA and CDR2 as FQGNSA. This CDR3 has 15 residues. Trimming shortened V by 4 bases and J by 0 bases, and 13 bases separated the two germline ends. The CDR3: CASSSTRLSSYEQYF. The CDR3 DNA sequence: TGTGCCAGCAGCTCCACTCGACTGAGCTCCTACGAGCAGTACTTC.

The chain is built from TRBV27 and TRBJ1-1, with 10 bases that match TRBD1. Germline CDR1 and CDR2: MNHEY and SMNVEV (reference sequence). The J segment lost 2 bases and the V segment lost 5 bases, leaving 11 bases of the junction unmatched. This CDR3 is built from 17 residues. The CDR3 DNA reads TGTGCCAGCAGTAGATACGGGACAGGGGCCAAAAACACTGAAGCTTTCTTT. It encodes CASSRYGTGAKNTEAFF.

The chain combines TRBV9 with TRBJ2-1; D might be TRBD2 (6 bases). V lost 7 bases to trimming and J lost 8 bases, with 13 bases between them. Germline CDR1 and CDR2: SGDLS and YYNGEE. The CDR3 totals 12 residues. The CDR3 DNA is TGTGCCAGCGGAGGGAGTTTATATGAGCAGTTCTTC. The encoded protein is CASGGSLYEQFF.

V gene TRBV14 combines with J gene TRBJ1-2; D may be TRBD1 (6 bases). CDR3 length equals 16 residues. V lost 2 bases and J lost 2, with 15 bases in between. CDR1 is SGHDN and CDR2 is FVKESK in the germline V gene. CDR3 residues: CASSQSGGKGNYGYTF. The CDR3 DNA sequence: TGTGCCAGCAGCCAATCTGGGGGCAAAGGAAACTATGGCTACACCTTC.

The rearrangement links TRBV19 to TRBJ1-1; D unclear. The V gene lost 3 bases and the J gene lost 5 bases, with 10 bases spanning the gap. Germline values: CDR1 LNHDA, CDR2 SQIVND (reference sequence). The length of the CDR3 is 13 residues. The CDR3: CASSIDRGTEAFF. CDR3 in DNA: TGTGCCAGTAGTATTGACCGTGGGACTGAAGCTTTCTTT.

The chain joins TRBV6-6 to TRBJ1-2, with D perhaps TRBD1 (6 bases). V was pared by 2 bases and J by 2 bases, with 9 bases between. This CDR3 region has 14 residues. The germline V gene has CDR1 MNHNY and CDR2 SVGAGI (reference sequence). This CDR3 reads CASSYLQGNYGYTF. The CDR3 DNA sequence: TGTGCCAGCAGTTACCTACAGGGCAACTATGGCTACACCTTC.